This TCR beta chain is drawn from a study of CD8 T cells in Susac syndrome. Unmatched junction bases numbered 2, after V lost 4 bases and J lost 2 bases. The germline V gene has CDR1 LGHNA and CDR2 YNFKEQ. CDR3 length equals 14 residues. An amount of RNA that ranged from about 0.45 to 1 ug was reverse transcribed with random hexamers. A single record per CDR3 protein comes from TCRdb applying MiXCR to the immunoSEQ multiplex PCR reads. The profile shows 200,000 to 250,000 distinct CDR3 sequences, 85% to 95% of them singletons. The chain couples TRBV4-2 to TRBJ1-3, with 7 bases identical to TRBD1. The sample comprised CD4+ T cells from PBMCs. The sequence derives from a human donor with multiple sclerosis. CDR3 bases: TGTGCCAGCAGCCCCGGACAGGCTGGAAACACCATATATTTT. Its protein product is CASSPGQAGNTIYF.